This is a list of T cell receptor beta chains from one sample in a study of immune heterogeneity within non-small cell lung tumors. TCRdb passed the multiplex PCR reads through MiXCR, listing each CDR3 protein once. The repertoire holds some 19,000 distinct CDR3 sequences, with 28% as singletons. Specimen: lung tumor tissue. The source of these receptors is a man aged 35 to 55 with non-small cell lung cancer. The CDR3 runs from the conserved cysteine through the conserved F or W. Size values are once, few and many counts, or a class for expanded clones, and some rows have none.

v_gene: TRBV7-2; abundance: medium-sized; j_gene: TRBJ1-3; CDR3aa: CASSFWASGNTIYF
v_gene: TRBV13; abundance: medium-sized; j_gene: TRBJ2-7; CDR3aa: CASSLASLADEQYF
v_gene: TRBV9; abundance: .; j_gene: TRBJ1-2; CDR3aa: CASSSRSDRPNYGYTF
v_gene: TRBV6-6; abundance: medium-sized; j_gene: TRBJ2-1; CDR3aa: CASSYSMSRGDNEQFF
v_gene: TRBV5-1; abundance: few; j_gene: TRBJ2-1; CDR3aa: CASSLDTGTIYYNEQFF
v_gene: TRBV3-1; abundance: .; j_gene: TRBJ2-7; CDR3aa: CASSEMMGSPGHEQHF
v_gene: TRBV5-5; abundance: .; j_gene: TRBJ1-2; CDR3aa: CARSLGTEHYGYTF
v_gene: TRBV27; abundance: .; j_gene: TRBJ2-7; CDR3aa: CANSLWGGSYEQHF
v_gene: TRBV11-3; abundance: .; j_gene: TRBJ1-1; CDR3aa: CASSLNRQALAFF
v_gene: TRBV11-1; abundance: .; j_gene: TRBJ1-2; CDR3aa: CASSRGTTYGYTF
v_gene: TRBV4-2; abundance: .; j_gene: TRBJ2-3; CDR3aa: CASSHPRDRKGDTQYF
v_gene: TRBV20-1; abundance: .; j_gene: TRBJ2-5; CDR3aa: CSALDIQETQYF
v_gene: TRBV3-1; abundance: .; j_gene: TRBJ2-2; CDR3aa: CASSQAGANTGELFF
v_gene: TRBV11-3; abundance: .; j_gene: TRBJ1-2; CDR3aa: CASSRGGTKANYGYTF
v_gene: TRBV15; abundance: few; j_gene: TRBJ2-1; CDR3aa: CATGELIHNEQFF
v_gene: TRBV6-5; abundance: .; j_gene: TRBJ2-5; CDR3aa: CASSSWTSHGDTQYF
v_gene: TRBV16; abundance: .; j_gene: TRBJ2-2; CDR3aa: CASSQSTGGDGELFF
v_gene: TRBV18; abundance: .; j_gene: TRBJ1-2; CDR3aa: CASSPAGANYSYTF
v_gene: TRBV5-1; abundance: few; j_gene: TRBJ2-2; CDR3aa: CASSLDGPLTGELFF
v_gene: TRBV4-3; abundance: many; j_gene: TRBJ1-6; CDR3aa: CASSQADGHNSPLHF
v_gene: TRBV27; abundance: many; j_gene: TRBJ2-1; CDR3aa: CASRLAGYNEQFF
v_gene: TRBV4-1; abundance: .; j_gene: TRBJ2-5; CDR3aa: CASSLTSGTETQYF
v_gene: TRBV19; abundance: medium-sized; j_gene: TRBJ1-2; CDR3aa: CASSPPVGGYTF
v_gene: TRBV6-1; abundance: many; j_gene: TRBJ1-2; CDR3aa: CASSLDSNYGYTF
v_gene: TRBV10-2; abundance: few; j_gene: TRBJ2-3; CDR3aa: CASSRLAGASDTQYF
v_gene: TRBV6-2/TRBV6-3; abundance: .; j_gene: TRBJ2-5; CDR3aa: CASSYSSREQETQYF
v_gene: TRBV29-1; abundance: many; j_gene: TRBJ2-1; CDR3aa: CSVEDQTGVTSSGSHYNEQFF
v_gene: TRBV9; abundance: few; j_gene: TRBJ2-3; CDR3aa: CASSVVGVSTDTQYF
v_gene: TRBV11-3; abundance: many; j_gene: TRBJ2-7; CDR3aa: CASSLAGSGVVYEQYF
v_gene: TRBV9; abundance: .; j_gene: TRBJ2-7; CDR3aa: CASSVGGGTEQYF
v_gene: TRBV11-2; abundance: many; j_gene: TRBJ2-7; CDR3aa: CASSLMASGMGEQYF
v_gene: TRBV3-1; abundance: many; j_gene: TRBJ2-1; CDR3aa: CASSHTPTSGDEQFF
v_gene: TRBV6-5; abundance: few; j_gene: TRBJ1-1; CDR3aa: CASSYLGVRGTEAFF
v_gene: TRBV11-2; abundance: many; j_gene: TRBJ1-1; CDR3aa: CASSLGWDTEAFF
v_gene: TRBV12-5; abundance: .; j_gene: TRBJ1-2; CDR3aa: CASGLIPDPVGYTF
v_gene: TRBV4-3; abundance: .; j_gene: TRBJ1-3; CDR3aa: CASSHRGSLAGNPIYF
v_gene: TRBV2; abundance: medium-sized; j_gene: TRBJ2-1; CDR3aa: CASRRLGGNEQFF
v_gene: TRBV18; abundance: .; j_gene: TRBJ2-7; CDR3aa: CASSRGLDEQYF
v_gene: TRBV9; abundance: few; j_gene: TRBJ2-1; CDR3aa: CASSVGVNEQFF
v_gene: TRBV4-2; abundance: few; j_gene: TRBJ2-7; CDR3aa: CASSQDQAGPYEQYF
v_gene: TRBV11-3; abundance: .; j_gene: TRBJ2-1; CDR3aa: CASSSMGIHEQFF
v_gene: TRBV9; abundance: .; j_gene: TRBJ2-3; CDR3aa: CASSVGGVSTDTQYF
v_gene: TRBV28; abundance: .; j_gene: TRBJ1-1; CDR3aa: CASSRRQLGGTEAFF
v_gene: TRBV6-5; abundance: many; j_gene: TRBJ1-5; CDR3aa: CASSYSDRVGQPQHF
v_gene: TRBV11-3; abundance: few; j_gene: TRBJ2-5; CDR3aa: CASSLGQHQETQYF
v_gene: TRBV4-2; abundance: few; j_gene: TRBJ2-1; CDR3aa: CASSQGAAGAINEQFF
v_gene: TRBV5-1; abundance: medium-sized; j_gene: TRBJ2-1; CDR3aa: CASSVTSGQVEQFF
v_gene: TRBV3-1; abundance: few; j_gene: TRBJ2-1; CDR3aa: CASSNIDNEQFF
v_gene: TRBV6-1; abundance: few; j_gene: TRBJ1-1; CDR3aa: CASNRPNTEAFF
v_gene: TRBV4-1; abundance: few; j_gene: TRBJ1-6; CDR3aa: CASSDGGYSPLHF
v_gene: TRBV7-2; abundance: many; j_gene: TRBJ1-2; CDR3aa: CASSLVGRGLGADGYTF
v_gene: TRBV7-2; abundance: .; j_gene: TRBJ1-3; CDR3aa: CASSLGGTSFSGNTIYF